This passage covers 2 T cell receptor beta chains from one sample sequenced in a study of CD8 T cells in ankylosing spondylitis. From the 5' RACE reads, TCRdb called clonotypes with MiXCR, one entry per CDR3 protein. Among tens of thousands of distinct CDR3 sequences listed, roughly 5% were seen once. The sequenced sample was blood, either unsorted or a sorted T cell fraction (not recorded which). These receptors all come from a female donor with ankylosing spondylitis or in good health (not recorded which).

This clonotype was seen only a few times. The chain uses TRBV9 and TRBJ2-6; no clear D. Germline V gene data show CDR1 as SGDLS and CDR2 as YYNGEE. V lost 1 base, J lost 0 bases, and 2 bases lay in between. The length of the CDR3 is 14 residues. The CDR3 nucleotides are TGTGCCAGCAGCGTAAACTCTGGGGCCAACGTCCTGACTTTC. It specifies CASSVNSGANVLTF.

Many counts were recorded for this clonotype. The J gene is TRBJ2-1, the V gene TRBV9; 10 positions agree with TRBD2. CDR1 and CDR2 (germline): SGDLS, YYNGEE. CDR3 length: 17 amino acids. The trim removed 0 bases at V and 7 bases at J, leaving 10 bases unmatched. DNA of the CDR3: TGTGCCAGCAGCGTAGACACTAGCGGGGCCTCTTTTAATGAGCAGTTCTTC. Translated, it gives CASSVDTSGASFNEQFF.